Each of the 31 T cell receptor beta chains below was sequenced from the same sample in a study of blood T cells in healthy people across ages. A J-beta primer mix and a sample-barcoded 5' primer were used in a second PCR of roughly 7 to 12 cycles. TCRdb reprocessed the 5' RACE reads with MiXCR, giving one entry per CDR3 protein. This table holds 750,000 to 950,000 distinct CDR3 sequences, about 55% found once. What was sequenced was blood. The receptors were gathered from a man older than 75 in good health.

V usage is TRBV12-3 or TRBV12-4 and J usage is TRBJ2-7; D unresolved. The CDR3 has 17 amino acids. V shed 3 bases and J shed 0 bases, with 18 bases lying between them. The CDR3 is CASSLSPTRPLSYEQYF. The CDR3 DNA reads TGTGCCAGCAGTTTGTCCCCAACACGCCCGCTCTCCTACGAGCAGTACTTC.

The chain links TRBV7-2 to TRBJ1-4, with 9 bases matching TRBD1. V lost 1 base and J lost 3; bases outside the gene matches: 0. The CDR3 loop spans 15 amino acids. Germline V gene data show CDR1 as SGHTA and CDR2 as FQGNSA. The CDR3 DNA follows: TGTGCCAGCAGCTTAGGGGACAGGGCTAATGAAAAACTGTTTTTT. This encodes CASSLGDRANEKLFF.

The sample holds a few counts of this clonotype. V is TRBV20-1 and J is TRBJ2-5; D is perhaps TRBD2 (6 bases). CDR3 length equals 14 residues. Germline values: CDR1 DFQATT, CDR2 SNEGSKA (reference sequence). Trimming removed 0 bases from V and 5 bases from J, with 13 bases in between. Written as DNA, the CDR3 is TGCAGTGCTAGAGATGCGGCGGGATGGGAGACCCAGTACTTC. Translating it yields CSARDAAGWETQYF.

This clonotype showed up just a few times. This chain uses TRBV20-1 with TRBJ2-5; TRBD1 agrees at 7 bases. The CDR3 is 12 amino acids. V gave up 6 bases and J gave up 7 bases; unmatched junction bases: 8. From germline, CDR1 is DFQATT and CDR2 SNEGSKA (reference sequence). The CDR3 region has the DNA TGCAGTGCCACAGGGGTGGGTGGGACCCAGTACTTC. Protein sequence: CSATGVGGTQYF.

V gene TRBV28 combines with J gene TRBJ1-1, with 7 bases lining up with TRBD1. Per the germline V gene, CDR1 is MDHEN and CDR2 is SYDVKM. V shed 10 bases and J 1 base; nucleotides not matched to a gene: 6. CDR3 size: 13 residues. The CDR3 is CAIYNRGNTEAFF. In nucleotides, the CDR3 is TGTGCCATTTACAACAGGGGGAACACTGAAGCTTTCTTT. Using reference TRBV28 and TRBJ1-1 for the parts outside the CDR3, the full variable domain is DVKVTQSSRYLVKRTGEKVFLECVQDMDHENMFWYRQDPGLGLRLIYFSYDVKMKEKGDIPEGYSVSREKKERFSLILESASTNQTSMYLCAIYNRGNTEAFFGQGTRLTVV.

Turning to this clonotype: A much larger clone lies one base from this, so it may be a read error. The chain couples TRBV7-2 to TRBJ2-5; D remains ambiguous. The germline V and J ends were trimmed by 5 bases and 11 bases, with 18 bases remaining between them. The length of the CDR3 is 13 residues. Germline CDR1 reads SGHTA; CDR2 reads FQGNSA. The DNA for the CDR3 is TGTGCCAGCAGCCGAACAGAAAACAATGAGCAGTACTTC. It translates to CASSRTENNEQYF. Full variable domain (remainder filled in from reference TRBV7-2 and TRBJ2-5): GAGVSQSPSNKVTEKGKDVELRCDPISGHTALYWYRQSLGQGLEFLIYFQGNSAPDKSGLPSDRFSAERTGGSVSTLTIQRTQQEDSAVYLCASSRTENNEQYFGPGTRLLVL.

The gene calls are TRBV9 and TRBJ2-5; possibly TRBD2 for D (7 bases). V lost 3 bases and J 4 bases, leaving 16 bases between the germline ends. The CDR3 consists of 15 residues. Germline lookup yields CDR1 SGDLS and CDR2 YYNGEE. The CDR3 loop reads CASSGGGGGAETQYF. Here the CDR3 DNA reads TGTGCCAGCAGCGGGGGTGGGGGGGGCGCAGAGACCCAGTACTTC.

The DNA for the CDR3 is TGTGCCAGCAGCCCTAGGGTAGACTACAATGAGCAGTTCTTC. Protein product: CASSPRVDYNEQFF. This chain links TRBV11-2 with TRBJ2-1; D remains unclear. The CDR3 is made up of 14 amino acids. CDR1 SGHAT and CDR2 FQNNGV come from the germline V gene. The V gene lost 5 bases and the J gene lost 3 bases, with 11 bases spanning the gap.

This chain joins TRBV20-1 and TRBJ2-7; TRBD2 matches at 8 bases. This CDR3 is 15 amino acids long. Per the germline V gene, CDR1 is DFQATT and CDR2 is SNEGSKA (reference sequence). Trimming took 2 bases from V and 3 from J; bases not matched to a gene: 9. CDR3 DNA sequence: TGCAGTGCTAGACCGGGGGGGAACCCTCACTACGAGCAGTACTTC. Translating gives CSARPGGNPHYEQYF.

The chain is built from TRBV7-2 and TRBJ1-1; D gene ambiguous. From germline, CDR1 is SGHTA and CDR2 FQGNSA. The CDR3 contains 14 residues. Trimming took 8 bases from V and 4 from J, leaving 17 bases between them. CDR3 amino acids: CASAVGPQPTEAFF. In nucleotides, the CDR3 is TGTGCCAGCGCGGTAGGGCCCCAGCCCACTGAAGCTTTCTTT.

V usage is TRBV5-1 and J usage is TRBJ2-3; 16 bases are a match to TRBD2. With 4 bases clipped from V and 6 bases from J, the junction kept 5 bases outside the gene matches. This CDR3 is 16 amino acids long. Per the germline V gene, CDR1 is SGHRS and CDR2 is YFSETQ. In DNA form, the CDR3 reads TGCGCCAGCAGCCTTGGGACTAGCGGGAGGGAGGATACGCAGTATTTT. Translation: CASSLGTSGREDTQYF.

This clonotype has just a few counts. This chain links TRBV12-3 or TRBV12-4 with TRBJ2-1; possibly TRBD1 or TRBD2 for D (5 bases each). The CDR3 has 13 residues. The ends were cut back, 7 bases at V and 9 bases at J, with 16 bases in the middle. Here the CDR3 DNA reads TGTGCCAGCACCAGGGACCAGATCAGTGAGCAGTTCTTC. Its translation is CASTRDQISEQFF.

This CDR3 reads CASSAQTGPGANVLTF. DNA for the CDR3: TGTGCCAGCAGCGCCCAGACAGGTCCGGGGGCCAACGTCCTGACTTTC. This chain connects TRBV4-2 to TRBJ2-6, with D maybe TRBD1 (6 bases). The CDR3 has 16 amino acids. V was pared by 5 bases and J by 4 bases, with 15 bases between. Germline V gene sequence: CDR1 LGHNA, CDR2 YNFKEQ.

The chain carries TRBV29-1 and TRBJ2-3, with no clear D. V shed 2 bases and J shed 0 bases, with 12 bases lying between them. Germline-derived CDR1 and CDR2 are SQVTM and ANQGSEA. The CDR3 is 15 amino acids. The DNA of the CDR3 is TGCAGCGTTGAATTACAGCGATTTAGCACAGATACGCAGTATTTT. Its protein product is CSVELQRFSTDTQYF.

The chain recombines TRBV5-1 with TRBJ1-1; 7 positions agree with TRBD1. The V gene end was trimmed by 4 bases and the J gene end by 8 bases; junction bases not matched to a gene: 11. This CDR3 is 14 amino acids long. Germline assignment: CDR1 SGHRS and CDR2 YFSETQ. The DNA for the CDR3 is TGCGCCAGCAGCCCAGTGGACAGGCTAGCCGAAGCTTTCTTT. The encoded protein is CASSPVDRLAEAFF. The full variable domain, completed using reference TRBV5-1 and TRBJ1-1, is KAGVTQTPRYLIKTRGQQVTLSCSPISGHRSVSWYQQTPGQGLQFLFEYFSETQRNKGNFPGRFSGRQFSNSRSEMNVSTLELGDSALYLCASSPVDRLAEAFFGQGTRLTVV.

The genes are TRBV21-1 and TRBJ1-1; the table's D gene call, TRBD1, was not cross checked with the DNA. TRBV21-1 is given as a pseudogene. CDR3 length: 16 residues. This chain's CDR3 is CASSWPGTGGLTEAFF. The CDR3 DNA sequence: TGTGCCAGCAGCTGGCCTGGGACAGGGGGGTTGACTGAAGCTTTCTTT.

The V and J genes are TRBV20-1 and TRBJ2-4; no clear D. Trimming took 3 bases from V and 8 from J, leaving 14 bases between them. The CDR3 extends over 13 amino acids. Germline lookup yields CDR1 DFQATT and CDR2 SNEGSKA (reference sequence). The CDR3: CSASPPGPHIQYF. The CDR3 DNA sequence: TGCAGTGCTAGCCCCCCGGGCCCCCACATTCAGTACTTC.

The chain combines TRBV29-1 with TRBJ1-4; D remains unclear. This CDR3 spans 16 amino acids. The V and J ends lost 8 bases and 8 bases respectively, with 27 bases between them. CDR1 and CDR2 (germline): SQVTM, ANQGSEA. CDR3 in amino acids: CSSYPPGVSRPEKLFF. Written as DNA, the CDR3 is TGCAGCTCCTATCCCCCTGGAGTCTCAAGGCCCGAAAAACTGTTTTTT. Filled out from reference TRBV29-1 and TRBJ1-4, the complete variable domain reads SAVISQKPSRDICQRGTSLTIQCQVDSQVTMMFWYRQQPGQSLTLIATANQGSEATYESGFVIDKFPISRPNLTFSTLTVSNMSPEDSSIYLCSSYPPGVSRPEKLFFGSGTQLSVL.

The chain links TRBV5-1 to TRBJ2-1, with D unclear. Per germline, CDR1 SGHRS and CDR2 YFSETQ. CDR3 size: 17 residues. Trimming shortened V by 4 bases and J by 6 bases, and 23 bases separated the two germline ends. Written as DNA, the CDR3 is TGCGCCAGCAGCGTGCGTACCTCGGCAGCAAAGGCCAATGAGCAGTTCTTC. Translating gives CASSVRTSAAKANEQFF.

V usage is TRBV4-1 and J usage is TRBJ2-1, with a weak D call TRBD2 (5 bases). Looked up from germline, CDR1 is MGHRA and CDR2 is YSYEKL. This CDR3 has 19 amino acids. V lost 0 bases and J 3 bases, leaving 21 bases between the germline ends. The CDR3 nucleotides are TGCGCCAGCAGCCAAGAACCTGGGGTCACTAGGGTCAACTACAATGAGCAGTTCTTC. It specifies CASSQEPGVTRVNYNEQFF.

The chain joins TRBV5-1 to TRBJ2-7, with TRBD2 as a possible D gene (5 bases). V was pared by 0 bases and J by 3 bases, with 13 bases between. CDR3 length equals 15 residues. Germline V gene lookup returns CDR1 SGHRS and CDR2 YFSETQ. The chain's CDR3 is CASSLESGAHYEQYF. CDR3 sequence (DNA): TGCGCCAGCAGCTTGGAAAGCGGAGCGCACTACGAGCAGTACTTC.

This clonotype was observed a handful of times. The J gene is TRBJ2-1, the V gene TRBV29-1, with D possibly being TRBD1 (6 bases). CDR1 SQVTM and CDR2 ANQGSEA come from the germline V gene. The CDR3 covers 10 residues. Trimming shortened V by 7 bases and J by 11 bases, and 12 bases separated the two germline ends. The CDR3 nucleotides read TGCAGCGGATACAGGGTAAAGCAGTTCTTC. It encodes CSGYRVKQFF.

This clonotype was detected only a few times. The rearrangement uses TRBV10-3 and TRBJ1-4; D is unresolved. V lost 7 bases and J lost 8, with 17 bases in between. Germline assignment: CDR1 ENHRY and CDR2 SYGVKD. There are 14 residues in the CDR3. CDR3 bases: TGTGCCATCACCTCCCGCCCGACGGGGGAAAAACTGTTTTTT. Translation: CAITSRPTGEKLFF.

CDR3 sequence: CASSLRGMNTGELFF. CDR3 nucleotide sequence: TGCGCCAGCAGCTTGCGGGGGATGAACACCGGGGAGCTGTTTTTT. This rearrangement joins TRBV5-1 to TRBJ2-2, with D possibly being TRBD2 (6 bases). The CDR3 length is 15 residues. Germline V gene data show CDR1 as SGHRS and CDR2 as YFSETQ. V lost 1 base, J lost 1 base, and 8 bases lay in between.

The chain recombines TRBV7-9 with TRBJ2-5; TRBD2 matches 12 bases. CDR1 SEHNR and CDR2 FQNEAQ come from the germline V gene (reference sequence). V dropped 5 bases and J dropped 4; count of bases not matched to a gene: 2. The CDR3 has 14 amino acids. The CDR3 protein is CASSRTSGIETQYF. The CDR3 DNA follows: TGTGCCAGCAGCCGGACTAGCGGGATAGAGACCCAGTACTTC.

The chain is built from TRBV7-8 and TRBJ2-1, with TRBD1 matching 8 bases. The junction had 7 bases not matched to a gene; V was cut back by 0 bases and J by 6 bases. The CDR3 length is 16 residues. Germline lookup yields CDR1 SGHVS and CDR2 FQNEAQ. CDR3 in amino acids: CASSLALGTGTNEQFF. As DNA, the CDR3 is TGTGCCAGCAGCTTAGCGCTCGGGACAGGAACCAATGAGCAGTTCTTC.

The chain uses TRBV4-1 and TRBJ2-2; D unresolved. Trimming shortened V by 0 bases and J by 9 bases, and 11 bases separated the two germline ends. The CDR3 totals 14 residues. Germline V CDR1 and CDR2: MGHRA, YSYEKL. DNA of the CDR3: TGCGCCAGCAGCCAAGATAGCCCGGCCAGGGAGCTGTTTTTT. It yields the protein CASSQDSPARELFF.

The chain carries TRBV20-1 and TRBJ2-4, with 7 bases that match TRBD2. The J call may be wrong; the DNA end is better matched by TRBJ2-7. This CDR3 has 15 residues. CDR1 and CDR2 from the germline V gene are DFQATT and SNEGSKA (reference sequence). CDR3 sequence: CSASTGGPRVYEQYF. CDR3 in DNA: TGCAGTGCTAGCACGGGAGGCCCCCGAGTTTACGAGCAGTACTTC.

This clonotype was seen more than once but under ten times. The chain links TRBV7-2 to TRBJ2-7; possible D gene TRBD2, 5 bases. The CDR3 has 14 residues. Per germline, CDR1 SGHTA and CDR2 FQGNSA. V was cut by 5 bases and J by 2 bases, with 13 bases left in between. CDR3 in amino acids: CASSPGRRAYEQYF. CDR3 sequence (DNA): TGTGCCAGCAGCCCGGGCCGGCGGGCCTACGAGCAGTACTTC.

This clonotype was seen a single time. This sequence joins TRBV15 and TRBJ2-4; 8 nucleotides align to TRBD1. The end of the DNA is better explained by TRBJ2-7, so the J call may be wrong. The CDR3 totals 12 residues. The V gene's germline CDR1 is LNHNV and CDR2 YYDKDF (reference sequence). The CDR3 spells CDNRDRGREQYF. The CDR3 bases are TGTGACAACCGAGACAGGGGACGCGAGCAGTACTTC.

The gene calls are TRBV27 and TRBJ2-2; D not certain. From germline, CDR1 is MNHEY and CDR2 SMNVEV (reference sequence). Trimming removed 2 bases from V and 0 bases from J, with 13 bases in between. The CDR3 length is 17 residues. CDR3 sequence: CASSLEATLANTGELFF. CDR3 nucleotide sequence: TGTGCCAGCAGTTTAGAGGCGACACTGGCGAACACCGGGGAGCTGTTTTTT.